One sample yielded the 10 T cell receptor beta chains listed below, sequenced in a study of regulatory T cells in long-lasting Graves disease. Time point defined: persistent/refractory GD, antithyroid drugs over 5 years with positive TRAb. Generation of the TCR library employed RNA extracted from PBMCs. To make TCR beta libraries, researchers used iRepertoire HTBI primers and Arm-PCR of CDR3 regions. Using its own MiXCR run on the multiplex PCR reads, TCRdb lists one record per CDR3 protein. The table records about 430,000 distinct CDR3 sequences, roughly a fifth of them present only once. Material: peripheral blood mononuclear cells (PBMCs), obtained when the disease was refractory, from a patient treated with antithyroid drugs. The receptors derive from a female donor with Graves disease.

In its sample, this clonotype was seen many times. This sequence joins TRBV20-1 and TRBJ1-4; TRBD1 might be the D (5 bases). This CDR3 is 13 amino acids long. V was shortened by 3 bases and J by 5 bases, with 10 bases between the two germline ends. The germline gives CDR1 DFQATT, CDR2 SNEGSKA (reference sequence). CDR3 DNA: TGCAGTGCTAGGACAGAAAGGAATGAAAAACTGTTTTTT. Amino acids: CSARTERNEKLFF.

As to this clonotype: With a much larger clone just one base away, this may be a read error. J is TRBJ2-7 and V is TRBV10-2; 9 nucleotides match TRBD2. V gave up 10 bases and J gave up 2 bases; unmatched junction bases: 6. Germline V gene sequence: CDR1 WSHSY, CDR2 SAAADI. This CDR3 comprises 13 residues. The CDR3 is CATASGIPYEQYF. CDR3 in DNA: TGCGCCACAGCTAGCGGGATCCCCTACGAGCAGTACTTC.

This clonotype appeared a few times. The chain joins TRBV4-1 to TRBJ2-7; D not certain. The CDR3 has 12 residues. Germline V gene lookup returns CDR1 MGHRA and CDR2 YSYEKL. The ends were cut back, 4 bases at V and 6 bases at J, with 10 bases in the middle. The CDR3 is CASSPPSGEQYF. For the CDR3, the DNA is TGCGCCAGCAGCCCCCCGTCCGGCGAGCAGTACTTC.

In this sample, this clonotype turned up a few times. This chain uses TRBV5-8 with TRBJ2-2; D is possibly TRBD1 (6 bases). V was trimmed by 4 bases and J by 6 bases, leaving 16 bases between them. There are 15 residues in the CDR3. Germline V lookup: CDR1 SGHTS, CDR2 YDEGEE. In DNA form, the CDR3 reads TGTGCCAGCAGCCCCACAGGGATCGGGGCCGGGGAGCTGTTTTTT. Amino acid sequence: CASSPTGIGAGELFF.

This clonotype has at least ten counts. The J gene is TRBJ1-2, the V gene TRBV28, with a possible D match to TRBD1 (5 bases). Per germline, CDR1 MDHEN and CDR2 SYDVKM. V lost 5 bases and J 2 bases, leaving 9 bases between the germline ends. This CDR3 has 13 amino acids. CDR3 loop: CASSASGNYGYTF. CDR3 coding DNA: TGTGCCAGCAGTGCCTCAGGGAACTATGGCTACACCTTC.

This clonotype was counted a few times. The chain combines TRBV7-9 with TRBJ2-7, with D hard to call. Germline values: CDR1 SEHNR, CDR2 FQNEAQ (reference sequence). The CDR3 contains 16 residues. Trimming shortened V by 5 bases and J by 3 bases, and 20 bases separated the two germline ends. In nucleotides, the CDR3 is TGTGCCAGCAGCATCCCGATCACCTTTACCCTCTACGAGCAGTACTTC. This sequence encodes CASSIPITFTLYEQYF.

Only a few counts were recorded for this clonotype. The chain combines TRBV19 with TRBJ2-2; D might be TRBD1 or TRBD2, each matching 5 bases. Trimming removed 5 bases at V and 4 bases at J, with 11 bases between. The V gene's germline CDR1 is LNHDA and CDR2 SQIVND (reference sequence). CDR3 length equals 14 residues. Here the CDR3 DNA reads TGTGCCAGTAGTTTATCGGGGCTCACCGGGGAGCTGTTTTTT. Amino acid sequence: CASSLSGLTGELFF.

This clonotype appeared many times. The CDR3 DNA follows: TGTGCCAGCAGGCCGGGACAGGGGGCGACGAACACTGAAGCTTTCTTT. As protein: CASRPGQGATNTEAFF. The rearrangement uses TRBV12-3 or TRBV12-4 and TRBJ1-1; 12 positions agree with TRBD1. V lost 6 bases, J lost 1 base, and 6 bases stayed unmatched. The CDR3 length is 16 residues.

This clonotype came up once. A much larger clone differs by one base, so this may be a read error. The DNA for the CDR3 is TGTGCCAGCAGTTTTTTCTTAGCGGGAGGCCCCGGGGAGCTGTCTTTT. Amino acid sequence: CASSFFLAGGPGELSF. J is TRBJ2-2 and V is TRBV28; TRBD2 matches at 10 bases. The CDR3 length is 16 residues. Per germline, CDR1 MDHEN and CDR2 SYDVKM. The variable domain in full, with the rest retrieved from reference TRBV28 and TRBJ2-2, is DVKVTQSSRYLVKRTGEKVFLECVQDMDHENMFWYRQDPGLGLRLIYFSYDVKMKEKGDIPEGYSVSREKKERFSLILESASTNQTSMYLCASSFFLAGGPGELSFGEGSRLTVL.

This clonotype was found many times. This sequence joins TRBV3-1 and TRBJ1-5; TRBD1 is a possible D gene (5 bases). The CDR3 runs to 14 residues. Trimming removed 5 bases from V and 3 bases from J, with 11 bases in between. Germline CDR1 is LGHDT and CDR2 is YNNKEL (reference sequence). The CDR3 here is CASSSGAINQPQHF. DNA of the CDR3: TGTGCCAGCAGCTCCGGGGCCATCAATCAGCCCCAGCATTTT.